This T cell receptor beta chain was observed in a study of tumor-infiltrating lymphocytes in primary liver carcinoma. Across the study: Patients comprised men and women whose ages fell between 30 and 69 years.

Notes on this clonotype: One end of the junction does not line up with germline, which may come from a read error.

TCR beta cDNA came from roughly 550 ng total RNA, primed with a constant-region primer. Investigators got TCR beta libraries out of three nested multiplex PCR rounds, done with slightly modified ARM-PCR. Each of the first two PCR rounds ran approximately 10 cycles with TRBV1-TRBV30 forward and C-beta reverse primers. MiXCR was run by TCRdb on the multiplex PCR reads, yielding one entry per CDR3 protein. The table lists about 200,000 distinct CDR3 sequences, roughly 61% of them singletons. For blood RNA, unsorted whole blood served as the source, and germline DNA was extracted too. Patients had chronic HBV infection and were treatment-naive. The germline gives CDR1 SGHAT, CDR2 FQDESV (reference sequence). There are 12 residues in the CDR3.

Sequenced sample: peripheral blood. The clonotype was recovered from a woman between 55 and 75 years old with primary liver carcinoma and hepatitis B virus infection. V is TRBV11-1 and J is TRBJ2-7, with D unclear. CDR3 nucleotide sequence: TGTGTCAGCAGCTCTGACTCCTACAAGCGGTACTTC. Its protein is CVSSSDSYKRYF. The entire variable domain, with the rest obtained from reference TRBV11-1 and TRBJ2-7, is as follows: EAEVAQSPRYKITEKSQAVAFWCDPISGHATLYWYRQILGQGPELLVQFQDESVVDDSQLPKDRFSAERLKGVDSTLKIQPAELGDSAMYLCVSSSDSYKRYFGPGTRLTVT.